The 7 T cell receptor beta chains below all came from one sample that was sequenced in a study of post-analysis software for immune sequencing data. Included in the TCR beta cDNA libraries were unique molecular identifiers. TCRdb analysed the PCR reads with MiXCR anew, one entry per CDR3 protein. The sample has 650,000 to 900,000 distinct CDR3 sequences, 46% seen once. The antigens these receptors bind are not known. The study's findings and limits: Among four to six TRBV segments more frequent in patients than controls were TRBV5-6, TRBV5-1 and TRBV20-1.

Source material: blood. These receptors all stem from a girl aged 5-17 years with multiple sclerosis.

The chain links TRBV27 to TRBJ2-1; perhaps TRBD2 as D (6 bases). The CDR3 has 13 residues. Germline loops: CDR1 MNHEY, CDR2 SMNVEV (reference sequence). With 5 bases removed from V and 6 bases from J, the gap between germline ends came to 11 bases. DNA of the CDR3: TGTGCCAGCAGTCCCGGACTACTCAATGAGCAGTTCTTC. It yields the protein CASSPGLLNEQFF.

The rearrangement uses TRBV9 and TRBJ2-1; D is perhaps TRBD2 (6 bases). The CDR3 consists of 17 residues. Germline V gene data show CDR1 as SGDLS and CDR2 as YYNGEE. The V gene lost 3 bases and the J gene lost 3 bases, with 19 bases spanning the gap. CDR3 loop: CASSETPGLAVYNEQFF. The CDR3 DNA sequence: TGTGCCAGCAGCGAAACCCCGGGTTTAGCGGTCTACAATGAGCAGTTCTTC.

The chain combines TRBV7-9 with TRBJ2-3, with D possibly being TRBD2 (7 bases). The V gene's germline CDR1 is SEHNR and CDR2 FQNEAQ (reference sequence). This CDR3 region has 16 residues. The V end was cut by 8 bases, the J end by 5 bases, with 23 bases between. The CDR3 nucleotides read TGTGCCAGCCTTGGGGGCGGGAGCCCCCTAAGAGATACGCAGTATTTT. This translates into CASLGGGSPLRDTQYF.

This clonotype was found a few times. The DNA for the CDR3 is TGTGCCAGCAGCTTAGTAGGGGCCCAAAACATTCAGTACTTC. Protein: CASSLVGAQNIQYF. The chain couples TRBV11-3 to TRBJ2-4; possibly TRBD1 for D (5 bases). Deletions cut 1 base from V and 5 bases from J, with 9 bases between. The CDR3 has 14 residues. Germline V lookup: CDR1 SGHNT, CDR2 YENEEA.

CDR3 DNA: TGTGCCAGCAGCCCGACACACAATCAGCCCCAGCATTTT. This encodes CASSPTHNQPQHF. The chain couples TRBV7-2 to TRBJ1-5, with D hard to call. The CDR3 totals 13 residues. V shed 5 bases and J shed 3 bases, with 8 bases lying between them. CDR1 is SGHTA, CDR2 FQGNSA, per germline.

This clonotype was observed a handful of times. The chain carries TRBV7-6 and TRBJ2-7; D might be TRBD2 (6 bases). The V end was cut by 5 bases, the J end by 2 bases, with 16 bases between. This CDR3 is built from 15 residues. Germline lookup yields CDR1 SGHVS and CDR2 FNYEAQ. The CDR3 DNA is TGTGCCAGCAGCGAGACCGGGACTGGCGCCTACGAGCAGTACTTC. It codes for CASSETGTGAYEQYF.

This clonotype was seen more than once but under ten times. The chain carries TRBV6-5 and TRBJ2-7, with D possibly called TRBD1 or TRBD2 (5 bases each). Germline loops: CDR1 MNHEY, CDR2 SVGAGI. The length of the CDR3 is 13 residues. V lost 2 bases to trimming and J lost 2 bases, with 7 bases between them. This CDR3 reads CASSYRGAYEQYF. CDR3 coding DNA: TGTGCCAGCAGTTACAGGGGAGCCTACGAGCAGTACTTC.